The 6 T cell receptor beta chains listed next were all sequenced from one sample in a study of molecular identifiers for immune sequencing clone quantification. MiXCR, run by TCRdb on the PCR reads, gives a single entry per CDR3 protein. The repertoire holds around 320,000 distinct CDR3 sequences, 24% seen once, with about 0.7% in the top ten. Sequencing was performed on naive CD8+ T cells from blood, with Jurkat cell RNA spiked in. Indicated subset: FACS-sorted CD8+CD4-CCR7+CD45RA+ naive T cells. The receptors derive from a human donor in good health. Some libraries in this study had Jurkat cell RNA spiked in.

V usage is TRBV6-5 and J usage is TRBJ2-7; D call uncertain. CDR1 is MNHEY and CDR2 is SVGAGI in the germline V gene. This CDR3 region has 13 residues. Deletions cut 4 bases from V and 6 bases from J, with 13 bases between. This CDR3 reads CASSSSLLGEQYF. The CDR3 coding sequence is TGTGCCAGCAGTTCAAGCCTCTTGGGCGAGCAGTACTTC.

The chain uses TRBV7-6 and TRBJ1-5; TRBD1 matches 7 bases. The V gene's germline CDR1 is SGHVS and CDR2 FNYEAQ. The length of the CDR3 is 15 residues. V gave up 2 bases and J gave up 8 bases; unmatched junction bases: 9. CDR3 bases: TGTGCCAGCAGCTTACAACCAGGGGGAAGGGAGCCCCAGCATTTT. Residues: CASSLQPGGREPQHF.

The rearrangement links TRBV28 to TRBJ2-1; TRBD1 or TRBD2 may be the D gene (5 bases each). This CDR3 is 12 amino acids long. V dropped 8 bases and J dropped 4 bases, with 9 bases sitting between them. Germline CDR1 reads MDHEN; CDR2 reads SYDVKM. The CDR3 here is CASLGDYNEQFF. Here the CDR3 DNA reads TGTGCCAGCTTGGGGGATTACAATGAGCAGTTCTTC.

The gene calls are TRBV7-9 and TRBJ2-2; D uncertain. Germline loops: CDR1 SEHNR, CDR2 FQNEAQ (reference sequence). The CDR3 contains 14 residues. V was trimmed by 3 bases and J by 7 bases, leaving 12 bases between them. This CDR3 is CASSLGSSGGELFF. CDR3 bases: TGTGCCAGCAGCTTGGGCAGTTCCGGCGGGGAGCTGTTTTTT.

There are a few counts of this clonotype. The chain combines TRBV4-1 with TRBJ2-5; perhaps TRBD2 as D (7 bases). V lost 4 bases and J 2 bases, leaving 17 bases between the germline ends. The CDR3 runs to 16 residues. Looked up from germline, CDR1 is MGHRA and CDR2 is YSYEKL. The CDR3 nucleotides are TGCGCCAGCAGCCCGATAGCCGGGGGGCCTCAAGAGACCCAGTACTTC. It specifies CASSPIAGGPQETQYF.

This clonotype was observed at least ten times. The chain carries TRBV24-1 and TRBJ1-5; a weak D match, TRBD1 (5 bases). V lost 0 bases to trimming and J lost 4 bases, with 9 bases between them. CDR1 is KGHDR and CDR2 is SFDVKD in the germline V gene. The CDR3 runs 15 residues. This chain's CDR3 is CATSDLSTENQPQHF. The CDR3 DNA is TGTGCCACCAGTGATTTGTCGACAGAGAATCAGCCCCAGCATTTT.